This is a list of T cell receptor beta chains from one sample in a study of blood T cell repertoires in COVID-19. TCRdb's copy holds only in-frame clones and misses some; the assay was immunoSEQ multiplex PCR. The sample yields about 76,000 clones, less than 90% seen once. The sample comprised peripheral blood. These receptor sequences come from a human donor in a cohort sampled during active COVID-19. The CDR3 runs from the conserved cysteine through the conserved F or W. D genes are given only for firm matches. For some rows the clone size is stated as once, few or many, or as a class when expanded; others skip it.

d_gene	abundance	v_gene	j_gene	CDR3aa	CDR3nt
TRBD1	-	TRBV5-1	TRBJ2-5	CASYGTVQETQYF	TGCGCCAGTTACGGGACAGTTCAAGAGACCCAGTACTTC
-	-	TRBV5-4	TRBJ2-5	CASSGRGQETQYF	TGTGCCAGCAGTGGCAGGGGACAAGAGACCCAGTACTTC
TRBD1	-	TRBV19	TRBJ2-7	CASSRDRVSYEQYF	TGTGCCAGTAGCCGGGACAGGGTCTCCTACGAGCAGTACTTC
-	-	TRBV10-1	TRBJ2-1	CAIGSTGNLEQFF	TGCGCCATCGGTAGTACAGGGAATCTTGAGCAGTTCTTC
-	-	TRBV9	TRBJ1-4	CASSVHRGEGNEKLFF	TGTGCCAGCAGCGTCCACCGGGGGGAAGGTAATGAAAAACTGTTTTTT
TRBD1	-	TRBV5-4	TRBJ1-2	CASSLGQSSYGYTF	TGTGCCAGCAGCCTGGGACAGTCGTCCTATGGCTACACCTTC
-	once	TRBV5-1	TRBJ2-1	CASSLGVANEQFF	TGCGCCAGCAGCTTAGGAGTAGCTAATGAGCAGTTCTTC
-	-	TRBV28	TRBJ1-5	CASSLRRGYQPQHF	TGTGCCAGCAGTTTGCGGAGGGGTTATCAGCCCCAGCATTTT
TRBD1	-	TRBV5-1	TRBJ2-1	CASSWTGGGYNEQFF	TGCGCCAGCAGCTGGACAGGGGGCGGGTACAATGAGCAGTTCTTC
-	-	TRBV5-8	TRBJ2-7	CASSPPWSSYEQYF	TGTGCCAGCAGCCCCCCCTGGAGCTCCTACGAGCAGTACTTC
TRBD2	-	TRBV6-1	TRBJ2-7	CASSETSGSYEQYF	TGTGCCAGCAGTGAGACTAGCGGATCCTACGAGCAGTACTTC
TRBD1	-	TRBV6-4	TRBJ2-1	CASSKDRGNEQFF	TGTGCCAGCAGTAAGGACAGGGGGAATGAGCAGTTCTTC
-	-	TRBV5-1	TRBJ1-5	CASSRLGGQPQHF	TGCGCCAGCAGCAGACTCGGGGGTCAGCCCCAGCATTTT
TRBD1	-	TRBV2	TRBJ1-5	CASSGDRVRQPQHF	TGTGCCAGCAGTGGGGACAGGGTCAGACAGCCCCAGCATTTT
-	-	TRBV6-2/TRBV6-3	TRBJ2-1	CASSSGQSYNEQFF	TGTGCCAGCAGTTCTGGACAGTCCTACAATGAGCAGTTCTTC
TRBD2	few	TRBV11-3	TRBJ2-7	CASSLDSPGGGSYEQYF	TGTGCCAGCAGCTTAGATTCGCCGGGGGGAGGGTCCTACGAGCAGTACTTC
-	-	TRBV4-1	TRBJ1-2	CASSQDKGGGSYGYTF	TGCGCCAGCAGCCAAGATAAGGGGGGGGGCTCCTATGGCTACACCTTC